One sample yielded the 2 T cell receptor beta chains listed below, sequenced in a study of blood T cell repertoires in COVID-19. The table came from immunoSEQ multiplex PCR; TCRdb's copy has only in-frame clones and leaves some out. The table includes under 400,000 clones, roughly 88% detected once. The sequenced material came from peripheral blood. Receptors originate from a woman aged 25-40 years with COVID-19, enrolled during active disease.

The V and J genes are TRBV29-1 and TRBJ2-1, with 8 bases fitting TRBD2. V gave up 4 bases and J gave up 7 bases; unmatched junction bases: 6. The CDR3 spans 13 residues. Germline loops: CDR1 SQVTM, CDR2 ANQGSEA. CDR3 sequence: CSVVGGAGNEQFF. The CDR3 nucleotides are TGCAGCGTTGTCGGGGGGGCGGGAAATGAGCAGTTCTTC.

The V call is TRBV19, the J call TRBJ1-1; TRBD1 aligns across 8 bases. The CDR3 length is 16 residues. CDR1 LNHDA and CDR2 SQIVND come from the germline V gene (reference sequence). The J segment lost 10 bases and the V segment lost 5 bases, leaving 18 bases of the junction unmatched. Written as DNA, the CDR3 is TGTGCCAGTAGTCATGACAGGGGAGCATCAGACCCACCAGCTTTCTTT. Translation gives CASSHDRGASDPPAFF.